This T cell receptor (beta chain) was found in a study of shared clonotypes between healthy human individuals. Overall study context: The plates for each donor numbered three CD4 naive, three CD4 memory, two CD8 naive and one CD8 memory. Study-level results: A reduction in generation probabilities was seen for non-shared clonotypes relative to those shared by all four donors. Clonotype sharing among donors likely depends on sequencing depth.

Only one count was recorded for this clone. Its antigen is unidentified. Within the sample, other DNA sequences also encode this same CDR3. Authors' methods: With immunoSEQ giving junction-only sequences and no quality scores, filtering differed. Profiling relied on immunoSEQ multiplex PCR, and the TCRdb table lists in-frame clones only, not all of them. V, J and clone size are those of that table, while D and trimming were read from the DNA. The sample has millions of clones, over 85% seen once. The CDR3 spans 12 residues. Trimming pared 6 bases from V and 4 bases from J, leaving 9 bases between. The V gene's germline CDR1 is MDHEN and CDR2 SYDVKM.

V and J are TRBV28 and TRBJ1-2, with a tentative D call TRBD1 (6 bases). This receptor was identified in a man younger than 35 in good health. Some clones in this sample may be carry-over from other donors' samples. Sequences were obtained from naive CD4+ T cells from PBMCs. The subset denotes: CD45RA+ positively selected. CDR3 residues: CASSQGGYGYTF. The CDR3 DNA sequence: TGTGCCAGCAGCCAAGGGGGCTATGGCTACACCTTC.